Following are 29 T cell receptor beta chains from one sample sequenced in a study of T cells in Graves' hyperthyroidism and ophthalmopathy. RNA transcripts provided the source from which TCR beta CDR3 regions were amplified. The HTBI primer set served for first-round RT-PCR of the TCR CDR3. TCRdb re-derived calls from the multiplex PCR reads in MiXCR, one entry per CDR3 protein. This sample yields about 610,000 distinct CDR3 sequences, of which roughly 14% are seen a single time; approximately 4.3% belongs to the top ten. The specimen was blood. Receptors were obtained from a woman aged 40 to 50 with Graves' ophthalmopathy.

This clonotype was detected many times. This chain links TRBV6-1 with TRBJ1-5, with no clear D. Germline-derived CDR1 and CDR2 are MNHNS and SASEGT. CDR3 length equals 13 residues. V was pared by 3 bases and J by 7 bases, with 10 bases between. As DNA, the CDR3 is TGTGCCAGCAGTGATTCGGTACGGCAGCCCCAGCATTTT. This translates into CASSDSVRQPQHF.

In its sample, this clonotype was seen many times. This chain joins TRBV20-1 and TRBJ2-7; TRBD2 is a possible D gene (5 bases). CDR3 size: 14 residues. V lost 7 bases, J lost 5 bases, and 21 bases lay in between. CDR1 and CDR2 from the germline V gene are DFQATT and SNEGSKA (reference sequence). Here the CDR3 reads CSVIEDPAGDEQYF. CDR3 nucleotides: TGCAGTGTCATAGAGGACCCGGCCGGGGACGAGCAGTACTTC.

V usage is TRBV4-3 and J usage is TRBJ2-2, with 10 positions matching TRBD1. This CDR3 has 14 amino acids. After removal of 3 bases from V and 6 bases from J, the junction contained 1 base not matched to a gene. Germline V lookup: CDR1 LGHNA, CDR2 YSLEER. The CDR3 coding sequence is TGCGCCAGCAGCCAGGACAGGGGGGCCGGGGAGCTGTTTTTT. Translated, it gives CASSQDRGAGELFF.

This clonotype was seen repeatedly, ten times or more. The V gene is TRBV7-3, the J gene TRBJ2-5, with TRBD2 identical over 8 bases. V dropped 5 bases and J dropped 1; count of bases not matched to a gene: 9. CDR1 is SGHTA, CDR2 FQGTGA, per germline. There are 16 residues in the CDR3. CDR3 coding DNA: TGTGCCAGCAGCGAGGGGGGTACTAGCGGCCAAGAGACCCAGTACTTC. Translation: CASSEGGTSGQETQYF.

This clonotype was seen many times. The chain recombines TRBV6-8 with TRBJ1-1; D gene uncertain. Per the germline V gene, CDR1 is MNHGY and CDR2 is SAAAGT. This CDR3 comprises 14 residues. Trimming removed 9 bases from V and 6 bases from J, with 20 bases in between. CDR3 nucleotides: TGTGCCAGGCTAGGTAGAAAGGACGACCCTGAAGCTTTCTTT. It codes for CARLGRKDDPEAFF.

This clonotype was detected ten times or more. The chain has TRBV19 and TRBJ2-7; 11 bases match TRBD2. The CDR3 runs 16 residues. CDR1 and CDR2 (germline): LNHDA, SQIVND (reference sequence). With V trimmed by 5 bases and J by 0 bases, 6 bases remained unmatched. DNA for the CDR3: TGTGCCAGTAGTCGCGGACTAGCGGGCAGCTCCTACGAGCAGTACTTC. It is translated as CASSRGLAGSSYEQYF.

This chain links TRBV6-1 with TRBJ2-7; D is possibly TRBD1 (5 bases). The CDR3 covers 16 residues. V lost 2 bases and J 0 bases, leaving 14 bases between the germline ends. Germline loops: CDR1 MNHNS, CDR2 SASEGT. In DNA form, the CDR3 reads TGTGCCAGCAGTGAATCCGACAGACTCAGCTCCTACGAGCAGTACTTC. Its protein product is CASSESDRLSSYEQYF.

V gene TRBV4-1 combines with J gene TRBJ1-2, with a possible D match to TRBD1 (5 bases). Germline-derived CDR1 and CDR2 are MGHRA and YSYEKL. V was cut by 4 bases and J by 4 bases, with 13 bases left in between. This CDR3 is built from 14 residues. In nucleotides, the CDR3 is TGCGCCAGCAGCCCGGGACGGATGTCCTATGGCTACACCTTC. Translation gives CASSPGRMSYGYTF.

This clonotype occurred many times. This chain links TRBV9 with TRBJ2-2, with 11 positions matching TRBD2. Germline loops: CDR1 SGDLS, CDR2 YYNGEE. There are 15 residues in the CDR3. V lost 3 bases to trimming and J lost 5 bases; unmatched junction nucleotides: 3. CDR3 nucleotides: TGTGCCAGCAGCGGTAGCGGGGGGGGGACCGGGGAGCTGTTTTTT. Its protein product is CASSGSGGGTGELFF.

This chain joins TRBV6-2 or TRBV6-3 and TRBJ2-7; D perhaps matches TRBD1 (5 bases). V was clipped by 7 bases and J by 0 bases, with 10 bases between them. The CDR3 length is 13 residues. From germline, CDR1 is MNHEY and CDR2 SVGEGT. CDR3 bases: TGTGCCAGCACTCGACAGAGCTCCTACGAGCAGTACTTC. The encoded protein is CASTRQSSYEQYF.

The table lists this clonotype with many counts. The chain couples TRBV5-1 to TRBJ1-2, with 12 bases lining up with TRBD1. Per germline, CDR1 SGHRS and CDR2 YFSETQ. Trimming at V came to 3 bases and at J to 4 bases, leaving 7 bases not matched to a gene. CDR3 length: 16 amino acids. For the CDR3, the DNA is TGCGCCAGCAGCTCGGGACAGGGGGCGGAAGGCTATGGCTACACCTTC. It encodes CASSSGQGAEGYGYTF.

In nucleotides, the CDR3 is TGTGCCAGTCTCGAGGGGGCGTTCGGGGAGCTGTTTTTT. It yields the protein CASLEGAFGELFF. This chain connects TRBV12-3 or TRBV12-4 to TRBJ2-2; 7 bases map to TRBD1. CDR3 size: 13 residues. V shed 9 bases and J 7 bases; nucleotides not matched to a gene: 8.

The chain is built from TRBV28 and TRBJ2-5; the D gene is possibly TRBD2 (5 bases). This CDR3 region has 12 residues. Trimming shortened V by 7 bases and J by 5 bases, and 11 bases separated the two germline ends. CDR1 MDHEN and CDR2 SYDVKM come from the germline V gene. The CDR3 loop is CASKQRRETQYF. The CDR3 DNA reads as TGTGCCAGCAAGCAGCGGAGGGAGACCCAGTACTTC.

This clonotype was seen many times. No conserved phenylalanine or tryptophan ends this CDR3, so it is likely a read error. The V call is TRBV28, the J call TRBJ1-1; D gene uncertain. The germline V gene has CDR1 MDHEN and CDR2 SYDVKM. CDR3 size: 13 residues. Deletions cut 1 base from V and 1 base from J, with 4 bases between. The CDR3 DNA reads as TGTGCCAGCAGTTTATTGGGGAACACTGAAGCTTTCCTT. Its translation: CASSLLGNTEAFL.

This clonotype was recorded at least ten times. The V gene is TRBV24-1, the J gene TRBJ1-1; D is undetermined. Trimming cost V 4 bases and J 4 bases, with 15 bases left between them. The CDR3 sequence is 15 residues long. In germline, CDR1 is KGHDR, CDR2 SFDVKD. In DNA form, the CDR3 reads TGTGCCACCAGTGACGGACGTTATCCGAGCACTGAAGCTTTCTTT. It translates to CATSDGRYPSTEAFF.

This clonotype was seen repeatedly, ten times or more. The V call is TRBV7-8, the J call TRBJ1-3; D is unclear. With 5 bases removed from V and 0 bases from J, the gap between germline ends came to 14 bases. CDR3 size: 16 residues. Germline CDR1 and CDR2: SGHVS and FQNEAQ. CDR3 coding DNA: TGTGCCAGCAGCCCAGGTCCGGGGTACTCTGGAAACACCATATATTTT. It translates to CASSPGPGYSGNTIYF. The variable domain in full, completed from reference TRBV7-8 and TRBJ1-3, reads GAGVSQSPRYKVAKRGQDVALRCDPISGHVSLFWYQQALGQGPEFLTYFQNEAQLDKSGLPSDRFFAERPEGSVSTLKIQRTQQEDSAVYLCASSPGPGYSGNTIYFGEGSWLTVV.

J is TRBJ1-5 and V is TRBV6-1; maybe TRBD1 (6 bases). CDR1 and CDR2 (germline): MNHNS, SASEGT. Trimming shortened V by 6 bases and J by 3 bases, and 12 bases separated the two germline ends. The length of the CDR3 is 14 residues. The CDR3 is CASRNGGYNQPQHF. CDR3 coding DNA: TGTGCCAGCAGGAATGGGGGCTACAATCAGCCCCAGCATTTT.

The rearrangement links TRBV2 to TRBJ1-1; 7 bases are a match to TRBD1. V trimming: 5 bases; J trimming: 8 bases; junction bases outside the gene matches: 11. The CDR3 loop spans 14 amino acids. Germline CDR1 reads SNHLY; CDR2 reads FYNNEI. CDR3 sequence reads: CASSLGSGGPEAFF. The CDR3 DNA reads TGTGCCAGCAGTTTAGGGTCAGGGGGGCCGGAAGCTTTCTTT.

This clonotype was found many times. The rearrangement joins TRBV29-1 to TRBJ2-7, with TRBD2 matching 10 bases. The CDR3 contains 12 residues. Losses at the gene ends were 8 bases for V and 3 bases for J; bases not matched to a gene: 4. Germline V gives CDR1 SQVTM, CDR2 ANQGSEA. CDR3 in DNA: TGCAGCCGAACTAGCGGGGACTACGAGCAGTACTTC. Protein product: CSRTSGDYEQYF.

This clonotype came up many times. The V and J genes are TRBV12-3 or TRBV12-4 and TRBJ2-2; D is perhaps TRBD1 or TRBD2 (5 bases each). V dropped 8 bases and J dropped 5 bases, with 18 bases sitting between them. The CDR3 is 15 residues long. This CDR3 reads CASGGASIRTGELFF. Written as DNA, the CDR3 is TGTGCCAGCGGGGGAGCGAGCATAAGGACCGGGGAGCTGTTTTTT.

V and J are TRBV12-3 or TRBV12-4 and TRBJ2-7; D is undetermined. V lost 4 bases and J lost 2, with 12 bases in between. The CDR3 is made up of 14 amino acids. CDR3 nucleotides: TGTGCCAGCAGTTACGGAGAACTACCCTACGAGCAGTACTTC. Protein sequence: CASSYGELPYEQYF.

At least ten counts were recorded for this clonotype. This sequence joins TRBV7-3 and TRBJ2-5, with D possibly TRBD2 on 5 matching bases. The CDR3 is 15 residues long. The V end lost 5 bases, the J end lost 5 bases, and 18 bases lay between the germline ends. In germline, CDR1 is SGHTA, CDR2 FQGTGA. The CDR3 bases are TGTGCCAGCAGCGCCGGACTGGGTTTGGGGGAGACCCAGTACTTC. The encoded protein is CASSAGLGLGETQYF.

The CDR3 loop reads CASSFLGAEAFF. In DNA form, the CDR3 reads TGTGCCAGCAGCTTCCTTGGGGCTGAAGCTTTCTTT. V and J are TRBV6-1 and TRBJ1-1; D unclear. Germline loops: CDR1 MNHNS, CDR2 SASEGT. V shed 6 bases and J shed 6 bases, with 11 bases lying between them. CDR3 length: 12 residues.

In this sample, this clonotype turned up many times. The chain couples TRBV6-5 to TRBJ2-5, with unresolved D. The germline V gene encodes CDR1 MNHEY and CDR2 SVGAGI. The CDR3 loop spans 14 amino acids. Trimming removed 2 bases at V and 4 bases at J, with 11 bases between. The CDR3 protein is CASSYVSVGETQYF. The CDR3 bases are TGTGCCAGCAGTTACGTCTCGGTGGGAGAGACCCAGTACTTC.

The chain combines TRBV6-2 or TRBV6-3 with TRBJ2-7; 9 bases line up with TRBD1. CDR1 and CDR2 (germline): MNHEY, SVGEGT. This CDR3 is 15 amino acids long. V dropped 8 bases and J dropped 3; count of bases not matched to a gene: 11. DNA of the CDR3: TGTGCCAGCGGCCCGGGACAGGGTGGGTTCTACGAGCAGTACTTC. This translates into CASGPGQGGFYEQYF.

The rearrangement uses TRBV10-2 and TRBJ2-6, with 8 bases fitting TRBD1. Looked up from germline, CDR1 is WSHSY and CDR2 is SAAADI. With V trimmed by 3 bases and J by 1 base, 5 bases remained unmatched. The CDR3 is made up of 17 amino acids. CDR3 coding DNA: TGCGCCAGCAGTGACAGGGGGCTCTCATCTGGGGCCAACGTCCTGACTTTC. Its translation is CASSDRGLSSGANVLTF.

This clonotype appeared many times. The chain uses TRBV19 and TRBJ2-7, with D possibly matching TRBD2 (6 bases). The CDR3 has 13 amino acids. V lost 11 bases to trimming and J lost 1 base, with 15 bases between them. The germline gives CDR1 LNHDA, CDR2 SQIVND (reference sequence). CDR3: CASAASVSYEQYF. CDR3 sequence (DNA): TGTGCCTCAGCGGCTAGCGTTTCCTACGAGCAGTACTTC.

This clonotype was counted many times. Because the CDR3's place on the DNA is in doubt, the DNA is left out and the CDR3 is given as listed by TCRdb. The CDR3 here is CASSLMGQSYGYTFGSVYTF. The chain recombines TRBV12-3 or TRBV12-4 with TRBJ1-2; the table's D call, TRBD1, has no DNA check behind it. The CDR3 has 20 residues if both end residues are counted.

The chain uses TRBV20-1 and TRBJ2-5; the D gene could be TRBD1 or TRBD2 (5 bases each). The length of the CDR3 is 13 residues. CDR1 and CDR2 (germline): DFQATT, SNEGSKA (reference sequence). CDR3 in amino acids: CSAEPGRQETQYF. CDR3 nucleotides: TGCAGCGCAGAACCGGGACGCCAAGAGACCCAGTACTTC.